This TCR beta chain derives from a study of blood T cell repertoires in COVID-19. Enrollees, roughly 18 to 95 years old, lived in 20 to 25 US areas. V gave up 2 bases and J gave up 5 bases; unmatched junction bases: 4. The CDR3 sequence is 15 residues long. Germline CDR1 reads KGHDR; CDR2 reads SFDVKD. Using immunoSEQ multiplex PCR, the repertoire was profiled, and TCRdb retains in-frame clones only, with some absent. The sample yields about 300,000 clones, around 84% seen once. This TCR derives from a woman between 18 and 29 years old who had recovered from COVID-19. The sample was PBMCs or T cells enriched from blood (not recorded which). The rearrangement uses TRBV24-1 and TRBJ1-2; TRBD1 agrees at 10 bases. The CDR3 is CATSDSRDRGYGYTF. CDR3 DNA: TGTGCCACCAGTGATTCACGGGACAGGGGTTATGGCTACACCTTC.